A selection of T cell receptor beta chains follows, all from one sample in a study of blood T cell repertoires in COVID-19. Clones were sequenced by immunoSEQ multiplex PCR, and TCRdb holds only the in-frame ones, with some missing. Among 250,000 to 300,000 clones listed, roughly 89% were seen once. Material: peripheral blood. The receptors here all came from a woman aged 25 to 39 with active or convalescent COVID-19. CDR3s include the opening cysteine and the closing phenylalanine or tryptophan. Not all rows give a size; the values are once, few, many and, for expanded clones, a class.

>TRBV7-2|-
CASSIGQEREKLFF
>TRBV19|-
CASSGAGGQGSYEQYF
>TRBV7-9|-
CASSLDWGGNEKLFF
>TRBV24-1|-
CATPQALTRGKQYF
>TRBV21-1|-
CASSKVPRQGEWEKLFF
>TRBV10-3|-
CAIMGQGRAFF
>TRBV29-1|few
CSVEDPGTSEQFF
>TRBV4-3|-
CASSQGSGGSYNEQFF
>TRBV24-1|-
CATSGGPGQGMGYTF
>TRBV2|-
CASSEGQGWYNEQFF